This T cell receptor (beta chain) was captured by sequencing in a study of blood T cell repertoires in COVID-19. Study-wide context: T cells, B-cell-depleted T cells, or PBMCs provided the cDNA or gDNA that served as material.

As originally analysed: Amplification from reference gene primers served as the basis for estimated nucleated cell counts. Sequencing was performed with immunoSEQ multiplex PCR; in TCRdb, only in-frame clones are kept and a portion is missing. V and J calls and clone size are those listed in that table; D and trimming were worked out from the DNA. This table holds about 220,000 clones, 82% found once. The participants were between roughly 18 and 100 years old and came from some 25 US areas. The length of the CDR3 is 16 residues. CDR1 LNHDA and CDR2 SQIVND come from the germline V gene (reference sequence). Losses at the gene ends were 5 bases for V and 4 bases for J; bases not matched to a gene: 12.

The sample taken for sequencing was PBMCs or T cells enriched from blood (not recorded which). The clonotype was recovered from a woman in her sixties who had recovered from COVID-19. The chain carries TRBV19 and TRBJ2-3, with 7 bases identical to TRBD2. CDR3 coding DNA: TGTGCCAGTAGTGGGAGTCGGGCTACTAGCGCAGATACGCAGTATTTT. Its translation is CASSGSRATSADTQYF.